A single sample gave rise to the 10 T cell receptor beta chains below, sequenced in a study of shared clonotypes between healthy human individuals. The protocol was immunoSEQ multiplex PCR, while the TCRdb copy is restricted to in-frame clones and leaves out a portion. The repertoire has around 2.3 million clones, approximately 94% of them found once; the top ten carry roughly 0.13%. Sequencing was performed on naive CD4+ T cells sorted from blood. The subset denotes: CD45RA+ positively selected. The origin of the receptors is a man aged 18-30 years in good health.

The rearrangement joins TRBV11-2 to TRBJ2-3, with D possibly being TRBD2 (7 bases). Germline V gene sequence: CDR1 SGHAT, CDR2 FQNNGV. The CDR3 is 16 residues long. Trimming took off 5 bases at V and 4 bases at J, with 19 bases between the two ends. The CDR3 bases are TGTGCCAGCAGCCCCTCGGGGGGCAAAAATGCAGATACGCAGTATTTT. This sequence encodes CASSPSGGKNADTQYF.

The J gene is TRBJ1-1, the V gene TRBV19, with TRBD1 matching over 9 bases. Germline V gene data show CDR1 as LNHDA and CDR2 as SQIVND (reference sequence). With 9 bases clipped from V and 4 bases from J, the junction kept 9 bases outside the gene matches. The CDR3 totals 14 residues. In nucleotides, the CDR3 is TGTGCCAGCTACCGGGACAGGGCGTCCACTGAAGCTTTCTTT. It encodes CASYRDRASTEAFF.

V and J are TRBV9 and TRBJ1-2; perhaps TRBD1 as D (6 bases). Germline CDR1 is SGDLS and CDR2 is YYNGEE. With 4 bases removed from V and 2 bases from J, the gap between germline ends came to 18 bases. The CDR3 contains 16 residues. CDR3 sequence (DNA): TGTGCCAGCAGCCCGAGGGGGGCAGGCAGCAACTATGGCTACACCTTC. It translates to CASSPRGAGSNYGYTF.

This chain uses TRBV9 with TRBJ2-7; D is tentatively TRBD1 or TRBD2 (5 bases each). Trimming removed 3 bases from V and 4 bases from J, with 17 bases in between. Germline loops: CDR1 SGDLS, CDR2 YYNGEE. The CDR3 has 15 amino acids. Here the CDR3 reads CASSAGDRAGYEQYF. The CDR3 DNA sequence: TGTGCCAGCAGCGCCGGGGACCGTGCGGGTTACGAGCAGTACTTC. Full variable domain (rest looked up from reference TRBV9 and TRBJ2-7): DSGVTQTPKHLITATGQRVTLRCSPRSGDLSVYWYQQSLDQGLQFLIQYYNGEERAKGNILERFSAQQFPDLHSELNLSSLELGDSALYFCASSAGDRAGYEQYFGPGTRLTVT.

V gene TRBV27 combines with J gene TRBJ1-6; no firm D call. Trimming took off 10 bases at V and 1 base at J, with 20 bases between the two ends. The germline gives CDR1 MNHEY, CDR2 SMNVEV (reference sequence). The CDR3 is made up of 17 amino acids. CDR3 coding DNA: TGTGCCAACCCTGGGCGCCGGAAACGGTCCTATAATTCACCCCTCCACTTT. Its protein product is CANPGRRKRSYNSPLHF.

This chain links TRBV29-1 with TRBJ2-5; 9 bases map to TRBD1. The CDR3 has 13 residues. Germline V gene sequence: CDR1 SQVTM, CDR2 ANQGSEA. V lost 5 bases, J lost 4 bases, and 5 bases stayed unmatched. The CDR3 nucleotides read TGCAGCGTTCCCTCGACAGGGGGAGAGACCCAGTACTTC. This translates into CSVPSTGGETQYF.

The chain combines TRBV6-6 with TRBJ2-7; 10 nucleotides agree with TRBD2. Per germline, CDR1 MNHNY and CDR2 SVGAGI (reference sequence). CDR3 length: 16 residues. J gave up 3 bases and V 2 bases, and 7 bases lay outside the gene matches. In nucleotides, the CDR3 is TGTGCCAGCAGTTACCAAATTTCTAGCGGGGGCTACGAGCAGTACTTC. Amino acids: CASSYQISSGGYEQYF.

The chain has TRBV6-1 and TRBJ1-5; no reliable D call. The CDR3 consists of 15 residues. The V and J ends lost 6 bases and 0 bases respectively, with 12 bases between them. CDR1 and CDR2 (germline): MNHNS, SASEGT. CDR3 sequence (DNA): TGTGCCAGCAGGGTATCTACGAGTAGCAATCAGCCCCAGCATTTT. It specifies CASRVSTSSNQPQHF.

The chain employs TRBV27 and TRBJ2-1; D may correspond to TRBD1 or TRBD2 (7 bases each). The CDR3 runs 18 residues. Germline-derived CDR1 and CDR2 are MNHEY and SMNVEV (reference sequence). V lost 1 base and J lost 0, with 16 bases in between. The CDR3 loop is CASSLYSSRGGSYNEQFF. The CDR3 DNA sequence: TGTGCCAGCAGTTTATACAGTTCCAGGGGGGGCTCCTACAATGAGCAGTTCTTC.

The J gene is TRBJ2-3, the V gene TRBV6-6; TRBD2 aligns across 10 bases. This CDR3 spans 16 amino acids. V lost 1 base, J lost 6 bases, and 7 bases stayed unmatched. Looked up from germline, CDR1 is MNHNY and CDR2 is SVGAGI (reference sequence). The CDR3 reads CASSYWPSGSGDTQYF. As DNA, the CDR3 is TGTGCCAGCAGTTACTGGCCTAGCGGGAGTGGGGATACGCAGTATTTT.